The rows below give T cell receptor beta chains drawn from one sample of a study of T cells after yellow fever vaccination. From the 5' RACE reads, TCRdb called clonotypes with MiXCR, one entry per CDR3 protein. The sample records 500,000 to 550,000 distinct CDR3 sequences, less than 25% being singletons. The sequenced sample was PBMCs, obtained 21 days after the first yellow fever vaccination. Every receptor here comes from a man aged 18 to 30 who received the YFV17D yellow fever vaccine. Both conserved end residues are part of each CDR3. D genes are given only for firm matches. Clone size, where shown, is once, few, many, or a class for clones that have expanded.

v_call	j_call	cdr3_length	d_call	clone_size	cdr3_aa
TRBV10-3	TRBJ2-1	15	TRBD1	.	CAISAGGTGVQEQFF
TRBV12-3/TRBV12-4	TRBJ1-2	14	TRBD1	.	CASRPGTGAYGYTF
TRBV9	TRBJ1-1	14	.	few	CASSVVDSYTEAFF
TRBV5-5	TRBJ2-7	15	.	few	CASSLEGGVWYEQYF
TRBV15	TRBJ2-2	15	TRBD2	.	CATSSGAGGTGELFF
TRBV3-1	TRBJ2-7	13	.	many	CASSQETYAEQYF
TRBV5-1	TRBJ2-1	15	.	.	CASSDQGGAFNEQFF
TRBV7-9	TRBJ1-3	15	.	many	CASSLRGASGNTIYF
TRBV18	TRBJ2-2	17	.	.	CASSPQILASNTGELFF
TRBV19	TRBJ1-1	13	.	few	CASTETGNTEAFF
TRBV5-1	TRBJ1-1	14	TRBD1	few	CASSSDRERTEAFF
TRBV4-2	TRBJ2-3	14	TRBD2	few	CASSQGPAGDTQYF
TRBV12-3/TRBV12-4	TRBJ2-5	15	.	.	CASSLAQRVGETQYF
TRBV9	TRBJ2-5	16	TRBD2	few	CASSVLAGGLQETQYF
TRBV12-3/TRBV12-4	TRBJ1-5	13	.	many	CASSSPGVQPQHF
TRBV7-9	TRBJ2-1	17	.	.	CASSQSRDPGGHNEQFF
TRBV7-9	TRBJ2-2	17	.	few	CASSLHTGGVKTGELFF
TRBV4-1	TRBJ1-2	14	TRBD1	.	CASSQGQGTGGYTF
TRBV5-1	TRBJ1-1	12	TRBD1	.	CASSSGQREAFF
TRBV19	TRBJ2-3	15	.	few	CASSSRVAAFNTQYF
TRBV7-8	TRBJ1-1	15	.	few	CASSRYPTENTEAFF
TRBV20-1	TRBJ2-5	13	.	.	CSAARTAQETQYF
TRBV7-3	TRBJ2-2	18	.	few	CASSLTKFGARSTGELFF
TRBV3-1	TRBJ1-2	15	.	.	CATCQDIGHGYGYTF
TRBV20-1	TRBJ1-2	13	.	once	CSARAWGGDGYTF
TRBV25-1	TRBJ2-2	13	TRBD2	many	CASGGANTGELFF
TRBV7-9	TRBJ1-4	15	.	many	CASSPDSASHEKLFF
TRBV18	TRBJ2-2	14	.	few	CASSPAVDTGELFF
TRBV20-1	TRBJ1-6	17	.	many	CSARDPRHRTYNSPLHF
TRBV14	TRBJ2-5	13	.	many	CASSQDWGETQYF
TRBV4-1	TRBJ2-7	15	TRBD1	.	CASSYPGTGLYEQYF
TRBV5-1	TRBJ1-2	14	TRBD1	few	CASSSQGASDGYTF
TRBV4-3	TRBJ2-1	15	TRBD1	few	CASRPDRGPYNEQFF
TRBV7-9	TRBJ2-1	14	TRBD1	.	CASSRTGTGHEQFF
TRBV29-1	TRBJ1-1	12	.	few	CSVEGGYPEAFF
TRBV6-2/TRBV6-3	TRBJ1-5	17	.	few	CASKVRESTSRNQPQHF
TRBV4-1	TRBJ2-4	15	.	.	CASSQARAGKNIQYF
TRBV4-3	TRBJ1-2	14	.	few	CASSQEAYGYGYTF
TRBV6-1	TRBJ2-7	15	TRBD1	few	CASSDLWGQLYEQYF
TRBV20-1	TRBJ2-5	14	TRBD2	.	CSARDRTSGETQYF
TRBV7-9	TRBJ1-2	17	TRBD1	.	CASSDRDRGSRNYGYTF
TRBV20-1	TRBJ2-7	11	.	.	CSVRGAYEQYF
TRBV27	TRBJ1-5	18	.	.	CASSLSRLGVNSNQPQHF
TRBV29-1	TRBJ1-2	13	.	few	CSAITGNGYGYTF
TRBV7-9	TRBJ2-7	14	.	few	CASSFSGDSYEQYF
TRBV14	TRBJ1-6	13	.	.	CASSQGSNSPLHF
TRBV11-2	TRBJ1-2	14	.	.	CASSSMRTNYGYTF
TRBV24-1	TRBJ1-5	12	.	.	CATSDQGWDQHF
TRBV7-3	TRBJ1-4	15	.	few	CASSPGSGTHEKLFF
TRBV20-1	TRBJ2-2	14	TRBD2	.	CSAIAGALAGELFF
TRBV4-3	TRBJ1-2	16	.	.	CASSSGRTVFNYGYTF